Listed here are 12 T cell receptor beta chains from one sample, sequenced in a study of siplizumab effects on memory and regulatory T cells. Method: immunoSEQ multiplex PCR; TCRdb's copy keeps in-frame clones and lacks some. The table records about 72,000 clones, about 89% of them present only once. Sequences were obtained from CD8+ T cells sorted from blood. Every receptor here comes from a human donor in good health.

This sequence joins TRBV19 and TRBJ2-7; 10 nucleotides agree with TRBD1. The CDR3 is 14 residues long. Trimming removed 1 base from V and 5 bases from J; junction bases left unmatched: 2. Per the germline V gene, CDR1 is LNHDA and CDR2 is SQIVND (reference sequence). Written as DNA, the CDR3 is TGTGCCAGTAGTATAGGACAGGGGGCTAACGAGCAGTACTTC. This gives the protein CASSIGQGANEQYF.

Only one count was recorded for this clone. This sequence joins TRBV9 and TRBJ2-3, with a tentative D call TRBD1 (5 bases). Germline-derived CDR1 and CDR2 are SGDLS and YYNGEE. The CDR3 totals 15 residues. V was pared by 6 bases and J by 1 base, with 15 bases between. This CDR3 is CASNQAGFGTDTQYF. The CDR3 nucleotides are TGTGCCAGCAACCAAGCAGGGTTCGGCACAGATACGCAGTATTTT.

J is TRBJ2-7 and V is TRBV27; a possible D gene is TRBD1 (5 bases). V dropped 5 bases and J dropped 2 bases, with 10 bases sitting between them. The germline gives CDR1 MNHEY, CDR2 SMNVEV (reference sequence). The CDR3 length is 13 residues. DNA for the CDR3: TGTGCCAGCAGTAGCGCAGGGACCTACGAGCAGTACTTC. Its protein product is CASSSAGTYEQYF.

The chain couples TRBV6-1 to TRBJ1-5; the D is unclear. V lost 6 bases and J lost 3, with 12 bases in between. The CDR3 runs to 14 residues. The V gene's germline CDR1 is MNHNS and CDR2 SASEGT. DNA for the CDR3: TGTGCCAGCAGGTCGGGGTATGTCAATCAGCCCCAGCATTTT. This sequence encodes CASRSGYVNQPQHF.

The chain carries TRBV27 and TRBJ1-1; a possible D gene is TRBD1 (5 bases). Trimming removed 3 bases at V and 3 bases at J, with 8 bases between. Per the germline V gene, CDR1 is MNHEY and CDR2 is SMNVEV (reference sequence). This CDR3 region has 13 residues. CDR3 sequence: CASSFTGHTEAFF. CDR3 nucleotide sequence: TGTGCCAGCAGTTTCACGGGGCACACTGAAGCTTTCTTT.

This chain's CDR3 is CASSEAGEQYF. The CDR3 DNA reads TGTGCCAGCAGCGAAGCGGGCGAGCAGTACTTC. The chain recombines TRBV21-1 with TRBJ2-7. TRBV21-1 is shown as a pseudogene. The length of the CDR3 is 11 residues.

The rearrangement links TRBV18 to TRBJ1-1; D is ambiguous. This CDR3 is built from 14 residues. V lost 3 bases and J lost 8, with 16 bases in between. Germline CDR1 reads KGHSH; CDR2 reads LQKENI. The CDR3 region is CASSPPANEQEAFF. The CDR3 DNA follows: TGTGCCAGCTCACCCCCAGCCAACGAACAAGAAGCTTTCTTT.

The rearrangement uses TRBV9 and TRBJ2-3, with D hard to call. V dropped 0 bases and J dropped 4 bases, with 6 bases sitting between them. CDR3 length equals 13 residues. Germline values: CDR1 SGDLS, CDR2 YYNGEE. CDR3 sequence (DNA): TGTGCCAGCAGCGTAGAACACCCAGATACGCAGTATTTT. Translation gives CASSVEHPDTQYF.

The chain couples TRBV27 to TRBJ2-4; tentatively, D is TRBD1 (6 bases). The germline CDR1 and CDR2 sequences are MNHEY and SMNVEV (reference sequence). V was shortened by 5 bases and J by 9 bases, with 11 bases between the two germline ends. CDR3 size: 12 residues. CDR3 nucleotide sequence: TGTGCCAGCAGTCCGCAGGGGAGCATTCAGTACTTC. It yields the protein CASSPQGSIQYF.

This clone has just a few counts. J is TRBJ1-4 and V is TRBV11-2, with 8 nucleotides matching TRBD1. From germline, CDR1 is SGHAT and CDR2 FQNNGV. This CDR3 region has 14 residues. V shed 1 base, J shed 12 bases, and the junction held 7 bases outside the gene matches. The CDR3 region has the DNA TGTGCCAGCAGCTTAGGGACAGGGTTTCTAGAACTGTTTTTT. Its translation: CASSLGTGFLELFF.

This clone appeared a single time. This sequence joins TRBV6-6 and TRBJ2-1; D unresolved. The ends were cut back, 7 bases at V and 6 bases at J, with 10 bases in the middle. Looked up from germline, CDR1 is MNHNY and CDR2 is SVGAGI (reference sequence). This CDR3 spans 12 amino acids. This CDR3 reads CASKTSTNEQFF. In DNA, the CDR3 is TGTGCCAGCAAGACTTCCACCAATGAGCAGTTCTTC.

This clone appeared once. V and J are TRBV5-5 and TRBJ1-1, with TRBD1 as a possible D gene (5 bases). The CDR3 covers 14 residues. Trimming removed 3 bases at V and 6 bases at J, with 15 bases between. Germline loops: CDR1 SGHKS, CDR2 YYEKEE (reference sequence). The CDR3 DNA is TGTGCCAGCAGCTGGGGCGGGGGGAAGGCTGAAGCTTTCTTT. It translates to CASSWGGGKAEAFF.